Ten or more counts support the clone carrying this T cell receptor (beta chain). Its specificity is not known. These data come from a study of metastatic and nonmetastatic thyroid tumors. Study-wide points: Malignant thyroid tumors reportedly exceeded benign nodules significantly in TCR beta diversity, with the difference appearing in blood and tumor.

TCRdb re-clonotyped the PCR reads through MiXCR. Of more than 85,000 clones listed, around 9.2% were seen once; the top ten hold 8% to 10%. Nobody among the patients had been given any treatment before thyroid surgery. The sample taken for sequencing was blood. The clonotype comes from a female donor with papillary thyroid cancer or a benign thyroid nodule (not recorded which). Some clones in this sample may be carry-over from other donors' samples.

CDR3 region: CASSLGPDPISPLHF. CDR3 coding DNA: TGTGCCAGCAGCTTGGGGCCGGACCCTATTTCACCCCTCCACTTT. The rearrangement uses TRBV5-6 and TRBJ1-6; D gene ambiguous. The CDR3 loop spans 15 amino acids. The germline gives CDR1 SGHDT, CDR2 YYEEEE. The V end lost 0 bases, the J end lost 9 bases, and 13 bases lay between the germline ends.